The TCR beta chain under discussion was sequenced for a study of T cells in tuberculosis. Turning to the study itself: CD1B tetramers identified T cells specific for mycobacterial lipid GMM.

With V trimmed by 3 bases and J by 3 bases, 3 bases remained unmatched. Per germline, CDR1 LNHNV and CDR2 YYDKDF (reference sequence). This CDR3 contains 14 residues. No alpha-beta pairing information exists for these sequences. TCRdb keeps only in-frame clones here, not all; method: immunoSEQ multiplex PCR. The data show about 58,000 clones, with around 90% seen just once and about a fifth held by the top ten. Thawed, overnight-rested PBMC were stained with GMM-loaded CD1B tetramer, viability dye and anti-CD3, then sorted. The lipid loaded on the CD1B tetramers was C32 glucose monomycolate from Rhodococcus equi. CD14-expressing monocytes were removed from PBMC before cryopreservation and sorting. Approximately 95,000 tetramer-negative cells were sorted from each donor.

The TCR sequence derives from an adult woman with latent tuberculosis. Material: CD1b-GMM tetramer-negative cells sorted from PBMCs. The J gene is TRBJ1-1, the V gene TRBV15; the match to TRBD1 covers 8 bases. CDR3 in amino acids: CATSSNRGYTEAFF. The CDR3 DNA sequence: TGTGCCACCAGCAGCAACAGGGGGTACACTGAAGCTTTCTTT.